The 11 T cell receptor beta chains in this list originate from one sample, sequenced in a study of blood T cell repertoires in COVID-19. Clones were read by immunoSEQ multiplex PCR, and TCRdb kept only the in-frame ones, dropping some. The sample holds about 33,000 clones, approximately 80% seen once. The specimen sequenced was peripheral blood. Receptors originate from a human donor in a cohort sampled during active COVID-19.

The J gene is TRBJ1-3, the V gene TRBV7-9, with D uncertain. Trimming removed 3 bases from V and 0 bases from J, with 9 bases in between. The V gene's germline CDR1 is SEHNR and CDR2 FQNEAQ (reference sequence). This CDR3 spans 15 amino acids. DNA of the CDR3: TGTGCCAGCAGCTTTAGAGGGAGCTCTGGAAACACCATATATTTT. Its protein is CASSFRGSSGNTIYF.

This chain links TRBV11-2 with TRBJ1-6; D not certain. With 6 bases removed from V and 13 bases from J, the gap between germline ends came to 16 bases. The CDR3 has 13 amino acids. CDR1 SGHAT and CDR2 FQNNGV come from the germline V gene. Here the CDR3 DNA reads TGTGCCAGCAGTGCGGCCCCCTTGAGCCCCCTCCACTTT. It specifies CASSAAPLSPLHF.

The V gene is TRBV7-2, the J gene TRBJ1-5; D is unresolved. The CDR3 sequence is 15 residues long. Germline V lookup: CDR1 SGHTA, CDR2 FQGNSA. V lost 5 bases to trimming and J lost 4 bases, with 15 bases between them. CDR3 sequence (DNA): TGTGCCAGCAGCCCGCAACGGGGTGCTAATCAGCCCCAGCATTTT. Amino acid sequence: CASSPQRGANQPQHF.

This clone has a single count. J is TRBJ2-5 and V is TRBV11-2, with 7 nucleotides matching TRBD2. Per germline, CDR1 SGHAT and CDR2 FQNNGV. After removal of 5 bases from V and 4 bases from J, the junction contained 7 bases not matched to a gene. CDR3 size: 14 residues. The CDR3 sequence is CASSRSGGGETQYF. CDR3 DNA: TGTGCCAGCAGCCGATCGGGGGGTGGAGAGACCCAGTACTTC.

The V and J genes are TRBV27 and TRBJ2-1, with D hard to call. CDR1 and CDR2 from the germline V gene are MNHEY and SMNVEV (reference sequence). V lost 2 bases and J 2 bases, leaving 4 bases between the germline ends. The CDR3 consists of 13 residues. The CDR3 DNA is TGTGCCAGCAGTTTAGCGGCCTACAATGAGCAGTTCTTC. Its protein product is CASSLAAYNEQFF.

This clone has just a few counts. This rearrangement joins TRBV2 to TRBJ1-5, with D perhaps matching TRBD1 (6 bases). This CDR3 has 15 amino acids. Trimming cost V 1 base and J 6 bases, with 13 bases left between them. CDR1 SNHLY and CDR2 FYNNEI come from the germline V gene. Written as DNA, the CDR3 is TGTGCCAGCAGTGAAGGGAGGGGGGGCACTCAGCCCCAGCATTTT. Amino acids: CASSEGRGGTQPQHF. Drawing the rest from reference TRBV2 and TRBJ1-5, the complete variable domain is EPEVTQTPSHQVTQMGQEVILRCVPISNHLYFYWYRQILGQKVEFLVSFYNNEISEKSEIFDDQFSVERPDGSNFTLKIRSTKLEDSAMYFCASSEGRGGTQPQHFGDGTRLSIL.

This sequence joins TRBV5-1 and TRBJ1-1; TRBD1 matches at 12 bases. Germline V gene data show CDR1 as SGHRS and CDR2 as YFSETQ. J gave up 4 bases and V 3 bases, and 4 bases lay outside the gene matches. The length of the CDR3 is 15 residues. The CDR3, as DNA: TGCGCCAGCAGCTGGGGACAGGGGGCCGGCACTGAAGCTTTCTTT. The encoded protein is CASSWGQGAGTEAFF.

The chain combines TRBV23-1 with TRBJ2-5, with TRBD1 as a possible D gene (5 bases). TRBV23-1 is an ORF, and what it does is uncertain. V was pared by 4 bases and J by 5 bases, with 14 bases between. The CDR3 contains 14 residues. DNA of the CDR3: TGCGCCAGCAGTCCCCAGGACATCGGGGAGACCCAGTACTTC. It codes for CASSPQDIGETQYF.

V usage is TRBV19 and J usage is TRBJ2-1, with 10 bases matching TRBD2. This CDR3 comprises 14 residues. V was pared by 1 base and J by 14 bases, with 8 bases of the junction left unmatched. CDR1 is LNHDA and CDR2 is SQIVND in the germline V gene (reference sequence). The CDR3 sequence is CASSIVGAGGKEFF. CDR3 DNA: TGTGCCAGTAGTATAGTGGGAGCGGGGGGGAAGGAGTTCTTC.

The chain couples TRBV4-1 to TRBJ1-1; D possibly corresponds to TRBD1 (6 bases). V was shortened by 0 bases and J by 8 bases, with 13 bases between the two germline ends. There are 14 residues in the CDR3. Looked up from germline, CDR1 is MGHRA and CDR2 is YSYEKL. CDR3 in amino acids: CASSQERRGTEAFF. The CDR3 bases are TGCGCCAGCAGCCAAGAACGCAGGGGAACCGAAGCTTTCTTT.

This clone was picked up many times. V is TRBV6-5 and J is TRBJ2-3, with a tentative D call TRBD2 (6 bases). The CDR3 loop spans 14 amino acids. CDR1 MNHEY and CDR2 SVGAGI come from the germline V gene. The germline V and J ends were trimmed by 6 bases and 3 bases, with 13 bases remaining between them. The CDR3 loop is CASRGLVGTDTQYF. Written as DNA, the CDR3 is TGTGCCAGCAGGGGACTTGTCGGTACAGATACGCAGTATTTT.